This T cell receptor (beta chain) was recorded in a study of blood T cell repertoires in COVID-19. Study-wide context: Collection of acute and convalescent COVID-19 samples took place in the United States, Italy and Spain. In each case, the material was cDNA or gDNA derived from T cells, B-cell-depleted T cells, or PBMCs.

The data were produced by immunoSEQ multiplex PCR, yet TCRdb's version contains in-frame clones alone and is incomplete. In the table there are about 220,000 clones, less than 85% of which are singletons. Germline assignment: CDR1 SGHKS and CDR2 YYEKEE (reference sequence). This CDR3 contains 15 residues. V shed 4 bases and J 1 base; nucleotides not matched to a gene: 8. Sequencing was carried out using peripheral blood. The rearrangement uses TRBV5-5 and TRBJ2-7; 7 bases line up with TRBD2. The sequence was collected from a woman between 65 and 79 years old with acute or convalescent COVID-19. CDR3 sequence (DNA): TGTGCCAGCAGCCTGGCGGCTAGCGGATCCTACGAGCAGTACGTC. This translates into CASSLAASGSYEQYV.